Each of the 12 T cell receptor beta chains below was sequenced from the same sample in a study of human T cells and chemical hapten exposure. TCRdb re-analysed the RACE reads in MiXCR, keeping a single row per CDR3 protein. The table records 80,000 to 100,000 distinct CDR3 sequences, approximately 11% of them present only once. Time point specified: pre-sensitization, week 0. As for treatment: therapeutic diphenylcyclopropenone sensitization with weekly scalp DPC. Sequences were derived from whole blood, sampled in connection with sensitization to the hapten diphenylcyclopropenone (DPC). Receptors originate from a woman aged 55-69 years with alopecia areata. Some clones in this sample may be carry-over from other donors' samples.

The chain combines TRBV5-1 with TRBJ1-1; D unclear. The germline V and J ends were trimmed by 4 bases and 2 bases, with 12 bases remaining between them. Germline V gene data show CDR1 as SGHRS and CDR2 as YFSETQ. The CDR3 is made up of 14 amino acids. The CDR3 loop is CASSARAQNTEAFF. CDR3 DNA: TGCGCCAGCAGCGCGCGGGCCCAAAACACTGAAGCTTTCTTT.

In its sample, this clonotype was seen many times. Its ends do not fully match the called genes, so a read error is possible. The gene calls are TRBV13 and TRBJ1-1, with a tentative D call TRBD1 (5 bases). The germline V gene encodes CDR1 PRHDT and CDR2 FYEKMQ (reference sequence). The CDR3 extends over 14 amino acids. This CDR3 is CASSLGHPNTEAFF. The CDR3 DNA reads TGTGCCAGCAGCCTAGGACATCCGAACACTGAAGCTTTCTTT.

This clonotype was counted between two and nine times. The gene calls are TRBV5-1 and TRBJ1-1, with 7 bases matching TRBD1. Germline V gene lookup returns CDR1 SGHRS and CDR2 YFSETQ. V lost 0 bases to trimming and J lost 4 bases; unmatched junction nucleotides: 6. The CDR3 runs to 15 residues. The CDR3 spells CASSLGRDSTTEAFF. CDR3 sequence (DNA): TGCGCCAGCAGCTTGGGCAGGGACAGCACCACTGAAGCTTTCTTT.

This clonotype has a count of ten or more. The chain links TRBV4-1 to TRBJ2-4; D is perhaps TRBD1 (6 bases). The CDR3 covers 17 residues. In germline, CDR1 is MGHRA, CDR2 YSYEKL. V was cut by 0 bases and J by 0 bases, with 12 bases left in between. CDR3 sequence reads: CASSQETGLTAKNIQYF. The CDR3 bases are TGCGCCAGCAGCCAAGAGACAGGCCTTACAGCCAAAAACATTCAGTACTTC.

This clonotype came up a few times. The J gene is TRBJ2-7, the V gene TRBV18; D uncertain. V dropped 5 bases and J dropped 2 bases, with 13 bases sitting between them. The CDR3 sequence is 14 residues long. The germline CDR1 and CDR2 sequences are KGHSH and LQKENI. The DNA for the CDR3 is TGTGCCAGCTCAAGGACGGTTGGAGCCTACGAGCAGTACTTC. It codes for CASSRTVGAYEQYF.

V gene TRBV12-3 or TRBV12-4 combines with J gene TRBJ2-3; 9 positions match TRBD2. The CDR3 spans 15 residues. J gave up 7 bases and V 1 base, and 6 bases lay outside the gene matches. Here the CDR3 reads CASSLDGGGANTQYF. The DNA for the CDR3 is TGTGCCAGCAGTTTAGACGGCGGGGGGGCTAATACGCAGTATTTT.

This clonotype was observed a handful of times. Sequence at one end of the junction differs from germline and may be a read error. The rearrangement links TRBV7-3 to TRBJ2-5; D is uncertain. The CDR3 loop spans 13 amino acids. Germline CDR1 SGHTA, CDR2 FQGTGA. The chain's CDR3 is CASSTHREETRYF. The CDR3 coding sequence is TGTGCCAGCAGCACCCACAGAGAAGAGACCCGGTACTTC.

This clonotype was observed many times. This chain connects TRBV30 to TRBJ2-1; 11 bases match TRBD2. Unmatched junction bases numbered 13, after V lost 3 bases and J lost 12 bases. Germline V gene sequence: CDR1 GTSNPN, CDR2 SVGIG (reference sequence). This CDR3 is 15 amino acids long. Written as DNA, the CDR3 is TGTGCCTGGAGCCCAGCCGGGACTAGCGGTACCGGGCAGTTCTTC. This codes for CAWSPAGTSGTGQFF.

This clonotype was seen repeatedly, ten times or more. The J gene is TRBJ2-7, the V gene TRBV7-2; 9 bases map to TRBD2. The CDR3 loop spans 16 amino acids. The junction had 10 bases not matched to a gene; V was cut back by 5 bases and J by 2 bases. Per germline, CDR1 SGHTA and CDR2 FQGNSA. The CDR3 region is CASSPRLRGGPYEQYF. The CDR3 DNA follows: TGTGCCAGCAGCCCACGCTTGCGGGGGGGCCCCTACGAGCAGTACTTC. Looking up the rest from reference TRBV7-2 and TRBJ2-7 gives the full variable domain: GAGVSQSPSNKVTEKGKDVELRCDPISGHTALYWYRQSLGQGLEFLIYFQGNSAPDKSGLPSDRFSAERTGGSVSTLTIQRTQQEDSAVYLCASSPRLRGGPYEQYFGPGTRLTVT.

This clonotype has a handful of counts. The gene calls are TRBV7-3 and TRBJ2-2, with TRBD1 matching 7 bases. The V gene's germline CDR1 is SGHTA and CDR2 FQGTGA. V lost 4 bases, J lost 3 bases, and 11 bases stayed unmatched. The CDR3 loop spans 17 amino acids. The CDR3 here is CASSSPPGTDYTGELFF. CDR3 bases: TGTGCCAGCAGCTCCCCCCCCGGGACAGACTACACCGGGGAGCTGTTTTTT.

About this clonotype: This clone may be a read error of a much larger clone one base away. DNA for the CDR3: TGTGCCAACAGCCGATCCGGGACAGGGCGGATCGACACTGAAGCTTTCTTT. This encodes CANSRSGTGRIDTEAFF. This chain connects TRBV4-2 to TRBJ1-1, with TRBD1 matching over 9 bases. The CDR3 sequence is 17 residues long. CDR1 is LGHNA and CDR2 is YNFKEQ in the germline V gene.

The genes are TRBV4-1 and TRBJ2-1; D call uncertain. The CDR3 covers 15 residues. Trimming removed 1 base from V and 3 bases from J, with 10 bases in between. Germline CDR1 is MGHRA and CDR2 is YSYEKL. The CDR3: CASSQVALYYNEQFF. CDR3 DNA sequence: TGCGCCAGCAGCCAAGTCGCGCTATACTACAATGAGCAGTTCTTC.